Below are 23 T cell receptor beta chains sequenced from a single sample in a study of cytotoxic CD8 clonotypes in ibrutinib-treated CLL. Measured with immunoSEQ multiplex PCR; TCRdb has only the in-frame clones, and not every one. The sample carries fewer than 400,000 clones, roughly 71% recorded once. The material sequenced was PBMCs, taken after 36 months of ibrutinib treatment. The source is a human donor with chronic lymphocytic leukemia.

J is TRBJ2-7 and V is TRBV5-8; D remains ambiguous. This CDR3 has 12 residues. V was shortened by 1 base and J by 3 bases, with 5 bases between the two germline ends. Germline CDR1 and CDR2: SGHTS and YDEGEE. The CDR3 DNA sequence: TGTGCCAGCAGCTTGACAGTCTACGAGCAGTACTTC. Its protein product is CASSLTVYEQYF.

V gene TRBV10-3 combines with J gene TRBJ2-1, with 10 nucleotides matching TRBD2. V lost 6 bases and J lost 7; bases outside the gene matches: 12. CDR3 length equals 16 residues. Germline CDR1 ENHRY, CDR2 SYGVKD. The CDR3 here is CAISLLRAGGPNEQFF. CDR3 DNA: TGTGCCATCAGCCTCTTGAGAGCGGGAGGGCCGAATGAGCAGTTCTTC.

This clone was picked up a small number of times. The V call is TRBV29-1, the J call TRBJ2-1; D might be TRBD2 (5 bases). Germline CDR1 is SQVTM and CDR2 is ANQGSEA. V dropped 6 bases and J dropped 6 bases, with 18 bases sitting between them. This CDR3 spans 14 amino acids. The CDR3 here is CSVPDIVGVNEQFF. Written as DNA, the CDR3 is TGCAGCGTCCCTGACATTGTCGGGGTCAATGAGCAGTTCTTC.

The chain joins TRBV12-5 to TRBJ2-1; 7 bases map to TRBD1. This CDR3 is 15 amino acids long. CDR1 LGHNT and CDR2 FRNRAP come from the germline V gene. V trimming: 6 bases; J trimming: 3 bases; junction bases outside the gene matches: 8. CDR3 region: CASGGPGTDYNEQFF. CDR3 DNA: TGTGCTAGTGGGGGTCCCGGGACAGACTACAATGAGCAGTTCTTC.

V usage is TRBV27 and J usage is TRBJ2-3, with D maybe TRBD2 (6 bases). The CDR3 runs 11 residues. Germline V CDR1 and CDR2: MNHEY, SMNVEV (reference sequence). V was shortened by 7 bases and J by 7 bases, with 9 bases between the two germline ends. The CDR3 is CASTAGNTQYF. CDR3 coding DNA: TGTGCCAGCACTGCGGGGAATACGCAGTATTTT.

This clone occurred a few times. This chain joins TRBV7-7 and TRBJ2-1; D is possibly TRBD1 or TRBD2 (5 bases each). The CDR3 sequence is 15 residues long. Germline CDR1 and CDR2: SSHAT and FNYEAQ (reference sequence). With 1 base removed from V and 7 bases from J, the gap between germline ends came to 14 bases. CDR3 nucleotide sequence: TGTGCCAGCAGCTTAGAGGCAGGGAGATGGAATGAGCAGTTCTTC. Amino acids: CASSLEAGRWNEQFF.

The chain has TRBV7-2 and TRBJ2-2; tentative D call: TRBD1 (6 bases). V gave up 3 bases and J gave up 1 base, with 9 bases separating them. The CDR3 sequence is 15 residues long. Germline lookup yields CDR1 SGHTA and CDR2 FQGNSA. CDR3 sequence (DNA): TGTGCCAGCAGCTTGGGACAACTGAACACCGGGGAGCTGTTTTTT. Its protein is CASSLGQLNTGELFF.

This sequence joins TRBV7-6 and TRBJ2-1, with D unresolved. The V end lost 3 bases, the J end lost 3 bases, and 12 bases lay between the germline ends. The CDR3 totals 15 residues. The germline V gene encodes CDR1 SGHVS and CDR2 FNYEAQ. CDR3 DNA sequence: TGTGCCAGCAGCTTTAGCTGGACCAACTACAATGAGCAGTTCTTC. It translates to CASSFSWTNYNEQFF.

The chain employs TRBV7-9 and TRBJ2-7; D ambiguous. Germline CDR1 SEHNR, CDR2 FQNEAQ (reference sequence). Trimming took 4 bases from V and 4 from J, leaving 14 bases between them. The CDR3 runs to 14 residues. The CDR3 is CASSSGKSGYEQYF. The CDR3 DNA sequence: TGTGCCAGCAGCTCAGGAAAGTCTGGTTACGAGCAGTACTTC.

A few counts support this clone. This sequence joins TRBV5-4 and TRBJ2-4; 7 bases match TRBD1. CDR3 length equals 14 residues. The trim removed 0 bases at V and 7 bases at J, leaving 4 bases unmatched. Germline CDR1 and CDR2: SGHNT and YYREEE (reference sequence). The CDR3 spells CASSLDRGANIQYF. CDR3 sequence (DNA): TGTGCCAGCAGCTTGGACAGGGGAGCCAACATTCAGTACTTC.

The V and J genes are TRBV7-2 and TRBJ1-1; unclear D gene. The V end lost 1 base, the J end lost 4 bases, and 7 bases lay between the germline ends. Germline CDR1 SGHTA, CDR2 FQGNSA. The CDR3 is made up of 13 amino acids. CDR3 protein: CASSLDETTEAFF. CDR3 coding DNA: TGTGCCAGCAGCTTAGATGAGACCACTGAAGCTTTCTTT.

This chain joins TRBV7-2 and TRBJ2-1; D unclear. From germline, CDR1 is SGHTA and CDR2 FQGNSA. The length of the CDR3 is 11 residues. The V end lost 1 base, the J end lost 7 bases, and 2 bases lay between the germline ends. CDR3 nucleotides: TGTGCCAGCAGCTTAGGTAATGAGCAGTTCTTC. Amino acid sequence: CASSLGNEQFF.

This clone was observed once. The chain joins TRBV9 to TRBJ2-2, with D perhaps being TRBD1 or TRBD2 (5 bases each). CDR3 length: 16 amino acids. Looked up from germline, CDR1 is SGDLS and CDR2 is YYNGEE. Trimming removed 4 bases from V and 0 bases from J, with 13 bases in between. The CDR3 DNA reads as TGTGCCAGCAGCCCCCGAGGGGCTCCGAACACCGGGGAGCTGTTTTTT. This translates into CASSPRGAPNTGELFF.

J is TRBJ1-2 and V is TRBV5-8; tentatively, D is TRBD1 (5 bases). The V and J ends lost 3 bases and 2 bases respectively, with 14 bases between them. Germline loops: CDR1 SGHTS, CDR2 YDEGEE. The CDR3 runs 15 residues. The CDR3 loop reads CASSSLRGKNYGYTF. The CDR3 DNA sequence: TGTGCCAGCAGCTCTCTACGGGGGAAAAACTATGGCTACACCTTC.

This clone appeared a single time. A single base separates this from a much larger clone, so it may be a read error. Other nucleotide sequences in the sample specify the same CDR3. V usage is TRBV28 and J usage is TRBJ2-2; D not resolved. This CDR3 is 12 amino acids long. CDR1 is MDHEN and CDR2 is SYDVKM in the germline V gene. Trimming left V 4 bases short and J 0 bases short, with 0 bases between. CDR3 residues: CASSSNTGELFF. CDR3 sequence (DNA): TGTGCCAGCAGTTCGAACACCGGGGAGCTGTTTTTT.

The chain couples TRBV9 to TRBJ2-1, with 14 bases fitting TRBD2. V lost 3 bases, J lost 8 bases, and 4 bases stayed unmatched. CDR1 is SGDLS, CDR2 YYNGEE, per germline. The CDR3 extends over 15 amino acids. The CDR3 nucleotides are TGTGCCAGCAGCGAGGGACTAGCGGGAGACTATGAGCAGTTCTTC. Protein: CASSEGLAGDYEQFF.

DNA of the CDR3: TGTGCCAGCTCCGGAGACAGATATGGCTACACCTTC. It specifies CASSGDRYGYTF. The rearrangement uses TRBV18 and TRBJ1-2; the D gene is possibly TRBD1 (5 bases). The CDR3 extends over 12 amino acids. V lost 6 bases to trimming and J lost 5 bases, with 10 bases between them. Germline CDR1 is KGHSH and CDR2 is LQKENI. Based on the CDR3 plus reference TRBV18 and TRBJ1-2, the full variable domain is NAGVMQNPRHLVRRRGQEARLRCSPMKGHSHVYWYRQLPEEGLKFMVYLQKENIIDESGMPKERFSAEFPKEGPSILRIQQVVRGDSAAYFCASSGDRYGYTFGSGTRLTVV.

This clone was counted between two and nine times. The chain carries TRBV7-6 and TRBJ2-7; no reliable D call. V lost 4 bases to trimming and J lost 6 bases, with 13 bases between them. There are 13 residues in the CDR3. Germline V gene data show CDR1 as SGHVS and CDR2 as FNYEAQ. The chain's CDR3 is CASSSDLLGEQYF. The CDR3 nucleotides read TGTGCCAGCAGCTCGGACCTCCTAGGCGAGCAGTACTTC. The variable domain in full, completed from reference TRBV7-6 and TRBJ2-7, reads GAGVSQSPRYKVTKRGQDVALRCDPISGHVSLYWYRQALGQGPEFLTYFNYEAQQDKSGLPNDRFSAERPEGSISTLTIQRTEQRDSAMYRCASSSDLLGEQYFGPGTRLTVT.

This chain's CDR3 is CASSLVGGQGFVKTQYF. The CDR3, as DNA: TGTGCCAGCAGCTTAGTGGGGGGACAGGGCTTCGTTAAGACCCAGTACTTC. The V gene is TRBV11-2, the J gene TRBJ2-5; 9 nucleotides agree with TRBD1. This CDR3 region has 17 residues. V lost 1 base and J lost 6; bases outside the gene matches: 12. Germline CDR1 reads SGHAT; CDR2 reads FQNNGV.

V usage is TRBV7-2 and J usage is TRBJ2-7; D perhaps matches TRBD2 (5 bases). The CDR3 is 14 residues long. Per germline, CDR1 SGHTA and CDR2 FQGNSA. The V end was cut by 5 bases, the J end by 5 bases, with 16 bases between. Here the CDR3 DNA reads TGTGCCAGCAGCCCCCCACTAGGTATCCACGAGCAGTACTTC. Encoded protein: CASSPPLGIHEQYF. Based on the CDR3 plus reference TRBV7-2 and TRBJ2-7, the full variable domain is GAGVSQSPSNKVTEKGKDVELRCDPISGHTALYWYRQSLGQGLEFLIYFQGNSAPDKSGLPSDRFSAERTGGSVSTLTIQRTQQEDSAVYLCASSPPLGIHEQYFGPGTRLTVT.

This clone was counted only a few times. The chain employs TRBV7-2 and TRBJ1-6; D possibly corresponds to TRBD1 (5 bases). The CDR3 extends over 13 amino acids. Trimming took 6 bases from V and 13 from J, leaving 16 bases between them. From germline, CDR1 is SGHTA and CDR2 FQGNSA. CDR3 sequence reads: CASSLRGGEPLHF. The CDR3 DNA reads TGTGCCAGCAGTTTGAGGGGTGGCGAGCCCCTCCACTTT.

The chain uses TRBV9 and TRBJ2-1, with 9 bases fitting TRBD2. CDR3 size: 16 residues. Germline V gene sequence: CDR1 SGDLS, CDR2 YYNGEE. V trimming: 0 bases; J trimming: 2 bases; junction bases outside the gene matches: 3. CDR3 sequence (DNA): TGTGCCAGCAGCGTAGGCTCTAGCGGGACCTACAATGAGCAGTTCTTC. Protein: CASSVGSSGTYNEQFF. Full variable domain (rest looked up from reference TRBV9 and TRBJ2-1): DSGVTQTPKHLITATGQRVTLRCSPRSGDLSVYWYQQSLDQGLQFLIQYYNGEERAKGNILERFSAQQFPDLHSELNLSSLELGDSALYFCASSVGSSGTYNEQFFGPGTRLTVL.

The chain joins TRBV7-2 to TRBJ1-3; D is unresolved. Germline V gene sequence: CDR1 SGHTA, CDR2 FQGNSA. With 3 bases removed from V and 2 bases from J, the gap between germline ends came to 14 bases. CDR3 size: 16 residues. The CDR3 nucleotides are TGTGCCAGCAGCTTTTCGCCGACACAAACTGGAAACACCATATATTTT. This sequence encodes CASSFSPTQTGNTIYF.